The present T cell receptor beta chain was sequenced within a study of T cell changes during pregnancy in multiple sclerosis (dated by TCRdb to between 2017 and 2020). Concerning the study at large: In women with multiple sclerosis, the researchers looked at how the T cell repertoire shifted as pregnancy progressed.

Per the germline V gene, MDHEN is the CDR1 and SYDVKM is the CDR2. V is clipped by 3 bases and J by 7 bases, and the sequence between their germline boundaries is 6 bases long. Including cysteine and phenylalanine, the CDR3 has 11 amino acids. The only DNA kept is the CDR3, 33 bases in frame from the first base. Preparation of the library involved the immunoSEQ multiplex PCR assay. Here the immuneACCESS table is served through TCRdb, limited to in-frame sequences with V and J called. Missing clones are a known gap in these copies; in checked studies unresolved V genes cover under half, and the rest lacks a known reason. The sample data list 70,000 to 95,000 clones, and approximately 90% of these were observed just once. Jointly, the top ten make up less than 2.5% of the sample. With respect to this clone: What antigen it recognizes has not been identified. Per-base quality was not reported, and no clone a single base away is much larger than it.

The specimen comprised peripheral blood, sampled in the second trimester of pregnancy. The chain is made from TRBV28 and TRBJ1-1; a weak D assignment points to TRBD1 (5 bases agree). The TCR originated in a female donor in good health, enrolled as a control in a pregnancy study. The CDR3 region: CASSLGLEAFF. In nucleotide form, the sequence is TGTGCCAGCAGTTTGGGACTTGAAGCTTTCTTT.